One and the same sample provided the 28 T cell receptor beta chains below, sequenced in a study of molecular identifiers for immune sequencing clone quantification. Each CDR3 protein is one row after TCRdb ran MiXCR on the PCR reads. The sample includes under 800,000 distinct CDR3 sequences, 25% of them seen just once. Sequenced sample: naive CD8+ T cells from blood, with Jurkat cell RNA spiked in. This sample's subset: FACS-sorted CD8+CD4-CCR7+CD45RA+ naive T cells. These receptors all stem from a human donor in good health. Some libraries in this study had Jurkat cell RNA spiked in.

This clonotype was counted at least ten times. V is TRBV7-9 and J is TRBJ1-1; D is unresolved. V was pared by 4 bases and J by 1 base, with 19 bases between. The CDR3 spans 17 residues. Germline V gives CDR1 SEHNR, CDR2 FQNEAQ (reference sequence). DNA of the CDR3: TGTGCCAGCAGCTCATCCGCTCGAAGCCTCAAGAACACTGAAGCTTTCTTT. Translating gives CASSSSARSLKNTEAFF.

This clonotype was seen once. A much larger clone is a single base away; this may be a read error. The chain couples TRBV29-1 to TRBJ2-7; D possibly matches TRBD1 or TRBD2 (5 bases each). This CDR3 spans 13 amino acids. Per the germline V gene, CDR1 is SQVTM and CDR2 is ANQGSEA. V shed 6 bases and J shed 2 bases, with 14 bases lying between them. The CDR3 coding sequence is TGCAGCGTAGCCGGGGCGGGCACCTACGAGCAGTACTTC. Protein product: CSVAGAGTYEQYF.

About this clonotype itself: The junction departs from the called germline gene at one end, perhaps through a read error. V and J are TRBV20-1 and TRBJ2-7; TRBD1 matches 7 bases. The V gene's germline CDR1 is DFQATT and CDR2 SNEGSKA (reference sequence). CDR3 length equals 15 residues. CDR3 protein: CCATSGTESSYEQYF. The CDR3 DNA reads as TGCTGTGCGACATCCGGGACAGAGAGCTCCTACGAGCAGTACTTC.

Notes on this clonotype: A much more abundant neighbour one base away suggests this may be a read error. The rearrangement joins TRBV7-9 to TRBJ2-2; D is unresolved. V was trimmed by 2 bases and J by 1 base, leaving 8 bases between them. This CDR3 comprises 15 residues. Germline CDR1 is SEHNR and CDR2 is FQNEAQ (reference sequence). Written as DNA, the CDR3 is TGTGCCAGCAGCTTACCCGGAAAGAACACCGGGGAGCTGTTTTTT. Translation gives CASSLPGKNTGELFF. Full variable domain (rest looked up from reference TRBV7-9 and TRBJ2-2): DTGVSQNPRHKITKRGQNVTFRCDPISEHNRLYWYRQTLGQGPEFLTYFQNEAQLEKSRLLSDRFSAERPKGSFSTLEIQRTEQGDSAMYLCASSLPGKNTGELFFGEGSRLTVL.

This chain's CDR3 is CASSYSQIVKQYF. The CDR3 DNA reads as TGTGCCAGCAGTTACTCGCAGATCGTGAAGCAGTACTTC. The chain recombines TRBV6-5 with TRBJ2-7; D gene uncertain. Germline V gene sequence: CDR1 MNHEY, CDR2 SVGAGI. This CDR3 is 13 amino acids long. Between the trimmed V and J ends, which lost 0 bases and 8 bases, there was a span of 11 bases.

As regards this clonotype: This may be a read error, as it is one base from a much larger clone. The chain combines TRBV4-1 with TRBJ1-1; D call uncertain. The CDR3 contains 16 residues. Looked up from germline, CDR1 is MGHRA and CDR2 is YSYEKL. Between the trimmed V and J ends, which lost 1 base and 4 bases, there was a span of 16 bases. DNA for the CDR3: TGCGCCAGCAGCCAAGTAGGTGGGCGGCTGAGCACTGAAGCTTTCTTT. Its protein is CASSQVGGRLSTEAFF.

A word on this clonotype: This may be a read error, as it is one base from a much larger clone. This rearrangement joins TRBV20-1 to TRBJ2-3, with TRBD1 identical over 7 bases. Germline-derived CDR1 and CDR2 are DFQATT and SNEGSKA (reference sequence). Trimming took 2 bases from V and 5 from J; bases not matched to a gene: 7. This CDR3 has 14 residues. The CDR3 sequence: CSARLTGAEDTQYF. The CDR3 nucleotides read TGCAGTGCTAGACTCACAGGGGCCGAAGATACGCAGTATTTT.

Concerning this clonotype: Because it lacks the conserved phenylalanine or tryptophan at the end, this CDR3 is likely a read error. The rearrangement uses TRBV9 and TRBJ1-2; D gene unclear. CDR3 length equals 15 residues. V was pared by 0 bases and J by 3 bases, with 12 bases between. CDR1 and CDR2 from the germline V gene are SGDLS and YYNGEE. This chain's CDR3 is CASSVGWGTDYGYTS. The CDR3 region has the DNA TGTGCCAGCAGCGTAGGTTGGGGTACTGACTATGGCTACACCTCC.

This clonotype was counted many times. This chain uses TRBV7-9 with TRBJ1-4, with D possibly being TRBD1 (5 bases). Germline V gives CDR1 SEHNR, CDR2 FQNEAQ (reference sequence). V lost 5 bases and J lost 4, with 11 bases in between. This CDR3 is built from 14 residues. CDR3 loop: CASSPGPDNEKLFF. In nucleotides, the CDR3 is TGTGCCAGCAGCCCAGGGCCTGATAATGAAAAACTGTTTTTT.

Details on this clonotype: A much larger clone differs from this one at a single base, so this may be a read error. This sequence joins TRBV5-3 and TRBJ2-3; TRBD1 aligns across 7 bases. TRBV5-3 is an open reading frame whose function is uncertain. The CDR3 length is 15 residues. Unmatched junction bases numbered 12, after V lost 8 bases and J lost 3 bases. The CDR3 nucleotides are TGTGCCAGCGGCTTATACAGGGGCGCGACAGATACGCAGTATTTT. Residues: CASGLYRGATDTQYF.

The chain is built from TRBV9 and TRBJ2-7; D may be TRBD2 (6 bases). The CDR3 is made up of 13 amino acids. V lost 0 bases and J lost 8, with 12 bases in between. Germline lookup yields CDR1 SGDLS and CDR2 YYNGEE. CDR3 region: CASSVGGEDQQYF. CDR3 nucleotides: TGTGCCAGCAGCGTAGGTGGGGAGGACCAGCAGTACTTC. Full variable domain (remainder filled in from reference TRBV9 and TRBJ2-7): DSGVTQTPKHLITATGQRVTLRCSPRSGDLSVYWYQQSLDQGLQFLIQYYNGEERAKGNILERFSAQQFPDLHSELNLSSLELGDSALYFCASSVGGEDQQYFGPGTRLTVT.

This clonotype has more than one count but fewer than ten. This could be a read error, since a much larger clone is one nucleotide away. The chain employs TRBV3-1 and TRBJ2-3, with 11 bases matching TRBD2. Trimming at V came to 4 bases and at J to 3 bases, leaving 3 bases not matched to a gene. Germline V gives CDR1 LGHDT, CDR2 YNNKEL (reference sequence). The CDR3 spans 15 residues. CDR3: CASSPGLAATDTQYF. CDR3 bases: TGTGCCAGCAGCCCGGGACTAGCGGCTACAGATACGCAGTATTTT.

The chain joins TRBV3-1 to TRBJ1-5, with D unresolved. CDR3 size: 15 residues. Germline V gene sequence: CDR1 LGHDT, CDR2 YNNKEL (reference sequence). The V end lost 0 bases, the J end lost 0 bases, and 6 bases lay between the germline ends. DNA of the CDR3: TGTGCCAGCAGCCAAGATACCGATAGCAATCAGCCCCAGCATTTT. Amino acid sequence: CASSQDTDSNQPQHF. Filled out from reference TRBV3-1 and TRBJ1-5, the complete variable domain reads DTAVSQTPKYLVTQMGNDKSIKCEQNLGHDTMYWYKQDSKKFLKIMFSYNNKELIINETVPNRFSPKSPDKAHLNLHINSLELGDSAVYFCASSQDTDSNQPQHFGDGTRLSIL.

This clonotype was counted at least ten times. J is TRBJ2-3 and V is TRBV7-4, with D uncertain. The CDR3 contains 13 residues. Per germline, CDR1 SGHVT and CDR2 SQSDAQ. Trimming removed 2 bases from V and 4 bases from J, with 7 bases in between. The CDR3 DNA reads TGTGCCAGCAGCTTATGCGGCCCAGATACGCAGTATTTT. Translating gives CASSLCGPDTQYF.

J is TRBJ1-5 and V is TRBV7-9, with a possible D match to TRBD1 (5 bases). The CDR3 contains 16 residues. The ends were cut back, 2 bases at V and 2 bases at J, with 13 bases in the middle. Germline V lookup: CDR1 SEHNR, CDR2 FQNEAQ (reference sequence). The CDR3 region is CASSLSSQGGNQPQHF. The CDR3 DNA reads TGTGCCAGCAGCTTAAGTAGCCAGGGTGGCAATCAGCCCCAGCATTTT. The entire variable domain, with the rest obtained from reference TRBV7-9 and TRBJ1-5, is as follows: DTGVSQNPRHKITKRGQNVTFRCDPISEHNRLYWYRQTLGQGPEFLTYFQNEAQLEKSRLLSDRFSAERPKGSFSTLEIQRTEQGDSAMYLCASSLSSQGGNQPQHFGDGTRLSIL.

To note about this clonotype: Being one base from a much bigger clone, this may be a read error. The V and J genes are TRBV7-2 and TRBJ2-5; D is unclear. This CDR3 contains 17 residues. Germline CDR1 and CDR2: SGHTA and FQGNSA. The CDR3 region is CASSLKLVYGTQATQYF. CDR3 nucleotide sequence: TGTGCCAGCAGCTTAAAATTAGTTTACGGAACACAAGCGACCCAGTACTTC.

This sequence joins TRBV28 and TRBJ2-7, with a weak D call TRBD1 (5 bases). The ends were cut back, 1 base at V and 0 bases at J, with 10 bases in the middle. Germline assignment: CDR1 MDHEN and CDR2 SYDVKM. The CDR3 loop spans 15 amino acids. In nucleotides, the CDR3 is TGTGCCAGCAGTTTATTTGCAGGGATCTCCTACGAGCAGTACTTC. Its protein is CASSLFAGISYEQYF.

Notes on this clonotype: A single base separates this from a much larger clone, so it may be a read error. The chain combines TRBV20-1 with TRBJ2-7, with no clear D. Germline V gives CDR1 DFQATT, CDR2 SNEGSKA (reference sequence). The CDR3 covers 14 residues. Here the CDR3 reads CSARDSVIPYGQYF. The DNA for the CDR3 is TGCAGTGCTAGAGACAGCGTGATACCCTACGGGCAGTACTTC.

The gene calls are TRBV3-1 and TRBJ2-3, with 11 bases lining up with TRBD2. CDR1 is LGHDT, CDR2 YNNKEL, per germline (reference sequence). V shed 4 bases, J shed 3 bases, and the junction held 9 bases outside the gene matches. This CDR3 comprises 17 residues. DNA of the CDR3: TGTGCCAGCAGCCCTGGGGTCCGGACTAGCGGGACAGATACGCAGTATTTT. As protein: CASSPGVRTSGTDTQYF.

This clonotype has more than one count but fewer than ten. V is TRBV20-1 and J is TRBJ2-3; 14 bases are a match to TRBD2. After removal of 0 bases from V and 0 bases from J, the junction contained 11 bases not matched to a gene. CDR3 length equals 20 residues. Germline lookup yields CDR1 DFQATT and CDR2 SNEGSKA (reference sequence). Written as DNA, the CDR3 is TGCAGTGCTAGAGATCTCTTAGGACTAGCGGGAGGATTGAGCACAGATACGCAGTATTTT. Translating it yields CSARDLLGLAGGLSTDTQYF.

Details on this clonotype: This may be a read error: a much more frequent sequence differs by one nucleotide. The V call is TRBV10-1, the J call TRBJ2-3; 8 bases fit TRBD2. Germline CDR1 and CDR2: WNHNN and SYGVQD (reference sequence). CDR3 size: 16 residues. The DNA for the CDR3 is TGCGCCAGCACTGAGGCTAGCGGGCGAAGCACAGATACGCAGTATTTT. Translating gives CASTEASGRSTDTQYF.

This clonotype came up a few times. This sequence joins TRBV3-1 and TRBJ1-4, with 8 positions matching TRBD1. CDR1 is LGHDT, CDR2 YNNKEL, per germline (reference sequence). After removal of 1 base from V and 7 bases from J, the junction contained 5 bases not matched to a gene. This CDR3 is built from 15 residues. CDR3 coding DNA: TGTGCCAGCAGCCAAGGGCAGGGGGCCGTTGAAAAACTGTTTTTT. Its translation is CASSQGQGAVEKLFF.

This clonotype was counted many times. The V gene is TRBV5-6, the J gene TRBJ2-3, with D perhaps TRBD1 (5 bases). The germline V gene has CDR1 SGHDT and CDR2 YYEEEE. This CDR3 comprises 15 residues. V was shortened by 4 bases and J by 2 bases, with 14 bases between the two germline ends. Written as DNA, the CDR3 is TGTGCCAGCAGCCTCGGACAATTGTCCACAGATACGCAGTATTTT. It is translated as CASSLGQLSTDTQYF.

The chain is built from TRBV11-2 and TRBJ2-7; 9 bases map to TRBD2. V was pared by 4 bases and J by 4 bases, with 8 bases of the junction left unmatched. The CDR3 covers 15 residues. Germline CDR1 and CDR2: SGHAT and FQNNGV. CDR3 amino acids: CASSSSGGPRYEQYF. In DNA, the CDR3 is TGTGCCAGCAGCTCCAGCGGGGGGCCGCGATACGAGCAGTACTTC.

This chain connects TRBV4-1 to TRBJ2-2; 8 bases align to TRBD1. CDR3 size: 15 residues. Germline values: CDR1 MGHRA, CDR2 YSYEKL. J gave up 3 bases and V 1 base, and 1 base lay outside the gene matches. As DNA, the CDR3 is TGCGCCAGCAGCCAAGTACAGGGGGACACCGGGGAGCTGTTTTTT. It is translated as CASSQVQGDTGELFF.

The gene calls are TRBV14 and TRBJ2-7; 7 bases are a match to TRBD1. J gave up 6 bases and V 2 bases, and 4 bases lay outside the gene matches. CDR3 length equals 13 residues. Per germline, CDR1 SGHDN and CDR2 FVKESK. The CDR3 DNA sequence: TGTGCCAGCAGCCAACCCCCAGGGGGCGAGCAGTACTTC. The encoded protein is CASSQPPGGEQYF.

In this sample, this clonotype turned up many times. Here the CDR3 reads CASSYSSYEQYF. DNA for the CDR3: TGTGCCAGCAGTTACAGCTCCTACGAGCAGTACTTC. The V call is TRBV6-2 or TRBV6-3, the J call TRBJ2-7; no clear D gene. Trimming shortened V by 2 bases and J by 0 bases, and 2 bases separated the two germline ends. CDR1 is MNHEY, CDR2 SVGEGT, per germline. The CDR3 contains 12 residues.

This clonotype was counted many times. The rearrangement uses TRBV4-3 and TRBJ2-5, with 7 bases that match TRBD1. This CDR3 comprises 15 residues. The ends lost 0 bases at V and 4 bases at J; junction bases unmatched: 5. Per the germline V gene, CDR1 is LGHNA and CDR2 is YSLEER. The DNA for the CDR3 is TGCGCCAGCAGCCAAGATTTCAGGGGGATAGAGACCCAGTACTTC. Translated: CASSQDFRGIETQYF.